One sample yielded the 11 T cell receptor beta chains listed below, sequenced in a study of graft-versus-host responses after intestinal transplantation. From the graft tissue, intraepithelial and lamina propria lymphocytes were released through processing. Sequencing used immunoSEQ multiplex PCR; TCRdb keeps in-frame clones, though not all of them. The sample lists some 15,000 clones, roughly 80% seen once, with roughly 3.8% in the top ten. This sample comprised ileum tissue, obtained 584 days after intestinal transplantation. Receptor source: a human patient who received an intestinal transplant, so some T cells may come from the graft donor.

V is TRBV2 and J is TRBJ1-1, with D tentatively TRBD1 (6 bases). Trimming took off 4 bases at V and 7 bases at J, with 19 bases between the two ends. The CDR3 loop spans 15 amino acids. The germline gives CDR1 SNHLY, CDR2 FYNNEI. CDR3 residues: CASSVVGTPRSEAFF. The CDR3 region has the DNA TGTGCCAGCAGTGTCGTAGGGACACCGAGGAGTGAAGCTTTCTTT.

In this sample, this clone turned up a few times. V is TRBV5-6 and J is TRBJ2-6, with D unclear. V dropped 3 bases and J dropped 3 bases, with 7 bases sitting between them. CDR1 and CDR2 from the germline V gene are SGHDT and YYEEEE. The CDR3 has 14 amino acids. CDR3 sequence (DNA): TGTGCCAGCAGCTGGTCTAGTGGGGCCAACGTCCTGACTTTC. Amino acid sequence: CASSWSSGANVLTF.

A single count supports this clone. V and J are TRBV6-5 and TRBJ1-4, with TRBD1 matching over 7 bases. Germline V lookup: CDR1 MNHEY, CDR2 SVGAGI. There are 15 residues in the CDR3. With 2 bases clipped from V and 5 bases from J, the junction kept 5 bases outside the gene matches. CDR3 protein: CASSYTGQTNEKLFF. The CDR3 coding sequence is TGTGCCAGCAGTTACACGGGACAGACAAATGAAAAACTGTTTTTT.

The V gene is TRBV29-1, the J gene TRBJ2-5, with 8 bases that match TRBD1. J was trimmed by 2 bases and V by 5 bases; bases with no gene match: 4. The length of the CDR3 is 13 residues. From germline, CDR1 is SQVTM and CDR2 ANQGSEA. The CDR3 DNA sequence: TGCAGCGTTTTAGGGACAGGACAAGAGACCCAGTACTTC. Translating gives CSVLGTGQETQYF.

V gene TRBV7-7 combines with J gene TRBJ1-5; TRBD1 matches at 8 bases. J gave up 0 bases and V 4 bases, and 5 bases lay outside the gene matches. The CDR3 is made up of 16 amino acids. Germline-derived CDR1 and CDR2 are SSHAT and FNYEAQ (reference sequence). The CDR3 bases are TGTGCCAGCAGCTCAGAGACAGGGGATAGCAATCAGCCCCAGCATTTT. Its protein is CASSSETGDSNQPQHF.

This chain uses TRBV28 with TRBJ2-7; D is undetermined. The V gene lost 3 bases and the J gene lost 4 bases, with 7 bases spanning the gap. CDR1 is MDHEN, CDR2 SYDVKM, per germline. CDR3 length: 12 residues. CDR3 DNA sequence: TGTGCCAGCAGTTTGGTAGGGTACGAGCAGTACTTC. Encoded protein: CASSLVGYEQYF.

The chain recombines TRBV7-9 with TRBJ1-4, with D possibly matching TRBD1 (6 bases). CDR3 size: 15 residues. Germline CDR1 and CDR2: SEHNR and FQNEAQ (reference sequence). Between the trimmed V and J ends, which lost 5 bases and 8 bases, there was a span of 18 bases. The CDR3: CASSPPTGPGEKLFF. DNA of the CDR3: TGTGCCAGCAGCCCCCCGACAGGTCCTGGGGAAAAACTGTTTTTT.

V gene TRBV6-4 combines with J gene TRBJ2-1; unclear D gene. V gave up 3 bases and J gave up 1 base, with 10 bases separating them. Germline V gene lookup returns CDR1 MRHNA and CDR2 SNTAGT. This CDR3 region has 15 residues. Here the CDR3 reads CASSESFGSYNEQFF. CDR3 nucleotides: TGTGCCAGCAGTGAGTCATTTGGGTCCTACAATGAGCAGTTCTTC.

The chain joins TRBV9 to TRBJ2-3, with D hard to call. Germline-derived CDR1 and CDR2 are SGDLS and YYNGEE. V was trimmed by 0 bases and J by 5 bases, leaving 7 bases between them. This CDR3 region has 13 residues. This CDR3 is CASSVELRDTQYF. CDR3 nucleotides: TGTGCCAGCAGCGTAGAGTTAAGAGATACGCAGTATTTT.

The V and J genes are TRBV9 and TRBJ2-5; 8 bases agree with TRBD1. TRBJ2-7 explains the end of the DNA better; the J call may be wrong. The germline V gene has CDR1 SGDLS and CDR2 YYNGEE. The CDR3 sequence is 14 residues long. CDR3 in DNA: TGTGCCAGCAGCGTGGGACAGGAGTCCTACGAGCAGTACTTC. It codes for CASSVGQESYEQYF.

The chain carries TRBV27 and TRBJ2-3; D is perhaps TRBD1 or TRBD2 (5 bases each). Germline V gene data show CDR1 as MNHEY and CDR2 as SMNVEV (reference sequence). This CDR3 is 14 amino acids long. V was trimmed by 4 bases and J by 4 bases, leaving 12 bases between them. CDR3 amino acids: CASSSWGSADTQYF. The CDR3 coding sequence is TGTGCCAGCAGTTCCTGGGGGTCGGCAGATACGCAGTATTTT.